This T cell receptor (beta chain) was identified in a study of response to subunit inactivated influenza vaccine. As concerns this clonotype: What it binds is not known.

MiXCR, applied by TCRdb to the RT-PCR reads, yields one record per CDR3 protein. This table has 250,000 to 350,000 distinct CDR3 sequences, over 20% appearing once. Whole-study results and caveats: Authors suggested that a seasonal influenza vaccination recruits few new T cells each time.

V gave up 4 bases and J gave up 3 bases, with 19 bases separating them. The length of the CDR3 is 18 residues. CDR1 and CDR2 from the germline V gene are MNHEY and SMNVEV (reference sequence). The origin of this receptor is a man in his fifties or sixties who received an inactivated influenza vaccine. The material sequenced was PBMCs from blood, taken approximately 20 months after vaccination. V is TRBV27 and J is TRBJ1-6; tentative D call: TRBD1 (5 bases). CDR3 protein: CASSSRGGGRNYNSPLHF. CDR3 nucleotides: TGTGCCAGCAGTTCCAGAGGCGGGGGTCGAAACTATAATTCACCCCTCCACTTT.